This T cell receptor beta chain was profiled in a study of blood T cell repertoires in COVID-19. For recovered donors of Cohort 3, there were two negative PCRs, clearance, or symptom resolution. This table comes from immunoSEQ multiplex PCR, and its TCRdb copy is limited to in-frame clones, with some not included. The profile shows approximately 400,000 clones, more than 75% of them singletons. Trimming left V 3 bases short and J 2 bases short, with 10 bases between. The germline CDR1 and CDR2 sequences are KGHSH and LQKENI. The CDR3 is made up of 15 amino acids. The material sequenced was PBMCs or T cells enriched from blood (not recorded which). This rearrangement joins TRBV18 to TRBJ2-2; maybe TRBD2 (6 bases). The source is a woman aged 18 to 35 who had recovered from COVID-19. CDR3 region: CASSPGGVNTGELFF. CDR3 bases: TGTGCCAGCTCACCGGGGGGAGTTAACACCGGGGAGCTGTTTTTT.